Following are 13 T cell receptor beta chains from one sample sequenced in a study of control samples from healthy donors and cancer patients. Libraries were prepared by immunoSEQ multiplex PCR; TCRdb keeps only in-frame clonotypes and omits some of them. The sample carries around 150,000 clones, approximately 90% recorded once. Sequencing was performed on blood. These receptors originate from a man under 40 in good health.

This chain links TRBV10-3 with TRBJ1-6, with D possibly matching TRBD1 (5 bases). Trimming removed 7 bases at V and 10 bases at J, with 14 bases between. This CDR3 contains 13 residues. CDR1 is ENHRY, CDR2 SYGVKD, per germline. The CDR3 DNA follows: TGTGCCATCAAAGGACATCTCAACTCACCCCTCCACTTT. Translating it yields CAIKGHLNSPLHF.

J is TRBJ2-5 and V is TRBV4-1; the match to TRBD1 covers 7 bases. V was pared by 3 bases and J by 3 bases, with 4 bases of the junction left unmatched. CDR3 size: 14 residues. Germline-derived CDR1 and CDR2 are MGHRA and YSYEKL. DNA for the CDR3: TGCGCCAGCAGCCACCCAGACAGGGAAGAGACCCAGTACTTC. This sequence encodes CASSHPDREETQYF.

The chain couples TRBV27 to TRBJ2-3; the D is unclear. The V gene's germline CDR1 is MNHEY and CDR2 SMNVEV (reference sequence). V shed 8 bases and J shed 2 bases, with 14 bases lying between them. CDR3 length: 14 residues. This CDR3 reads CASRLGRNTDTQYF. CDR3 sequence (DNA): TGTGCCAGCCGCCTAGGAAGAAACACAGATACGCAGTATTTT.

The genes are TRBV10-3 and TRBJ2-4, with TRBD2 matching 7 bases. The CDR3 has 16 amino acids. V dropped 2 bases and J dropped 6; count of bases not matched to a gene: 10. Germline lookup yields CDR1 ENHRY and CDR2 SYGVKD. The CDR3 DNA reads TGTGCCATCAGTGAGCCGACTAGCCCCGGGGTAAACATTCAGTACTTC. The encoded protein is CAISEPTSPGVNIQYF.

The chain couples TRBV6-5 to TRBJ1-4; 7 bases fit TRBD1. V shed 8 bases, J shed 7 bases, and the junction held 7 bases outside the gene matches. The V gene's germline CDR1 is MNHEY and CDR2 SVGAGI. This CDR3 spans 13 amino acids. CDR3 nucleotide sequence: TGTGCCAGCCGAAGCGGACAGGCTGAAAAACTGTTTTTT. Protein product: CASRSGQAEKLFF.

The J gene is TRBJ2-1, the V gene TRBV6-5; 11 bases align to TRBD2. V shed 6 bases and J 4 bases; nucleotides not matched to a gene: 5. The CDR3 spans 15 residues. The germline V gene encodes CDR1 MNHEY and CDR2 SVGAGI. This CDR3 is CASRGGTSGYNEQFF. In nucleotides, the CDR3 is TGTGCCAGCAGGGGCGGGACTAGCGGTTACAATGAGCAGTTCTTC.

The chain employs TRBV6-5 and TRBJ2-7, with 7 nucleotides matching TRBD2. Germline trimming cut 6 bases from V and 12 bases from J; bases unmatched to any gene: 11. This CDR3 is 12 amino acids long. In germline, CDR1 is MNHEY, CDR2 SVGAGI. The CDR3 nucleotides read TGTGCCAGCAGCAGTCCGGGGAGGGCCTCGTACTTC. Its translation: CASSSPGRASYF.

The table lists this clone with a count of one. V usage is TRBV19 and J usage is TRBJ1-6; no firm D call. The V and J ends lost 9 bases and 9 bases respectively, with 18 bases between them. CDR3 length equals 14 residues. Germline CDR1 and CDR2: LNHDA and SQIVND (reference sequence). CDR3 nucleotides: TGTGCCAGCACGGCACACGGGGTAATTTCACCCCTCCACTTT. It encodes CASTAHGVISPLHF.

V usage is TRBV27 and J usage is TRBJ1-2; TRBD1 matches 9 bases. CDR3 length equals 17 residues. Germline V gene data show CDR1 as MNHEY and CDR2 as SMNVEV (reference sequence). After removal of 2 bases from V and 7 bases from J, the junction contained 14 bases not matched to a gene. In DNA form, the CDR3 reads TGTGCCAGCAGTTTAGCCCTATCCGGGACAGGGCGAGGTGGCTACACCTTC. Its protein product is CASSLALSGTGRGGYTF.

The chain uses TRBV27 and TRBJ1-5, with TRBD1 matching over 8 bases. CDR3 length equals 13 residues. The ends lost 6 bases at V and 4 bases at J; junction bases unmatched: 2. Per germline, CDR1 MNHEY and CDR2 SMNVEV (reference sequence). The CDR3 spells CASRGQENQPQHF. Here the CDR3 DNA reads TGTGCCAGCAGGGGACAGGAGAATCAGCCCCAGCATTTT.

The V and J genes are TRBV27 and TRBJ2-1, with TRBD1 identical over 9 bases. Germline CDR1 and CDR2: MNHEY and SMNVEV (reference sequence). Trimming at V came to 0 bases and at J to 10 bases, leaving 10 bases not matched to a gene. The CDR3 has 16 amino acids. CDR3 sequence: CASSLSPAGTGKEQFF. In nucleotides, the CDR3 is TGTGCCAGCAGTTTATCACCGGCCGGGACAGGGAAGGAGCAGTTCTTC.

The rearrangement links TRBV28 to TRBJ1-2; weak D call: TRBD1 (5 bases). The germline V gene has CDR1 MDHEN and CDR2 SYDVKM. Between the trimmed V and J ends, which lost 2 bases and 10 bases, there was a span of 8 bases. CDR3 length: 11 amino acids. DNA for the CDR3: TGTGCCAGCAGTTTAGGCAGGGTCTACACCTTC. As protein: CASSLGRVYTF.

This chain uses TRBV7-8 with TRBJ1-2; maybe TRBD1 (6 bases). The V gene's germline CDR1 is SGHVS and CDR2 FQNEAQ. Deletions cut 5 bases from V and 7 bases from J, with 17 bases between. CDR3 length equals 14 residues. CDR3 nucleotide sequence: TGTGCCAGCAGCCGAGGGGGGACCAGAGGTGGCTACACCTTC. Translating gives CASSRGGTRGGYTF.